These 25 T cell receptor beta chains share one sample of origin, sequenced in a study of blood T cell repertoires in COVID-19. The table came from immunoSEQ multiplex PCR; TCRdb's copy has only in-frame clones and leaves some out. This table holds 40,000 to 55,000 clones, about 90% found once. The sequencing input was peripheral blood. These TCRs come from a man in his sixties or seventies with active COVID-19.

The V and J genes are TRBV4-3 and TRBJ1-6; D remains unclear. V dropped 0 bases and J dropped 0 bases, with 9 bases sitting between them. The germline V gene encodes CDR1 LGHNA and CDR2 YSLEER. CDR3 length: 17 residues. CDR3 coding DNA: TGCGCCAGCAGCCAAGATTACCGGAGCTCCTATAATTCACCCCTCCACTTT. It translates to CASSQDYRSSYNSPLHF.

The rearrangement links TRBV10-2 to TRBJ2-5; 11 bases align to TRBD2. V lost 9 bases to trimming and J lost 4 bases; unmatched junction nucleotides: 10. In germline, CDR1 is WSHSY, CDR2 SAAADI. This CDR3 has 15 residues. The CDR3 is CASSGTSGILETQYF. CDR3 bases: TGCGCCAGTTCCGGGACTAGCGGAATTTTAGAGACCCAGTACTTC.

Details on this clone: Other DNA sequences from this sample encode an identical CDR3 as well. The chain carries TRBV7-9 and TRBJ1-1; weak D call: TRBD1 (5 bases). Germline V gene lookup returns CDR1 SEHNR and CDR2 FQNEAQ (reference sequence). CDR3 length: 14 amino acids. Trimming pared 3 bases from V and 0 bases from J, leaving 8 bases between. The CDR3 DNA follows: TGTGCCAGCAGCTTGGGGCAGCTGAACACTGAAGCTTTCTTT. Translating it yields CASSLGQLNTEAFF.

This chain connects TRBV6-1 to TRBJ1-1; D is ambiguous. V was pared by 0 bases and J by 1 base, with 6 bases between. The CDR3 length is 14 residues. Germline V gene sequence: CDR1 MNHNS, CDR2 SASEGT. CDR3 amino acids: CASSEAPGNTEAFF. The CDR3 DNA follows: TGTGCCAGCAGTGAAGCGCCGGGGAACACTGAAGCTTTCTTT.

This clone appeared once. The V gene is TRBV7-9, the J gene TRBJ2-1; the match to TRBD2 covers 7 bases. V was clipped by 5 bases and J by 8 bases; unmatched bases: 6. CDR3 size: 13 residues. From germline, CDR1 is SEHNR and CDR2 FQNEAQ (reference sequence). The CDR3 loop is CASSLREGDEQFF. In DNA, the CDR3 is TGTGCCAGCAGCCTCAGGGAGGGCGATGAGCAGTTCTTC.

The gene calls are TRBV19 and TRBJ2-4; tentative D call: TRBD1 (6 bases). The germline V and J ends were trimmed by 5 bases and 0 bases, with 11 bases remaining between them. CDR1 is LNHDA, CDR2 SQIVND, per germline (reference sequence). The CDR3 consists of 15 residues. CDR3 sequence reads: CASSARGLAKNIQYF. The DNA for the CDR3 is TGTGCCAGTAGTGCCAGGGGTCTAGCCAAAAACATTCAGTACTTC.

The CDR3 DNA sequence: TGTGCCAGCAGCCAGTCCTTATGGACCCAGTACTTC. Protein: CASSQSLWTQYF. The chain combines TRBV3-1 (or the pseudogene TRBV3-2) with TRBJ2-5; no clear D gene. Trimming took 3 bases from V and 7 from J, leaving 9 bases between them. The CDR3 covers 12 residues. Germline CDR1 LGHDT, CDR2 YNNKEL (reference sequence).

The chain joins TRBV5-1 to TRBJ2-7, with TRBD1 matching over 8 bases. The length of the CDR3 is 14 residues. The J segment lost 3 bases and the V segment lost 5 bases, leaving 7 bases of the junction unmatched. Germline V gives CDR1 SGHRS, CDR2 YFSETQ. In nucleotides, the CDR3 is TGCGCCAGCAGACAGACAGGGGACCTCTACGAGCAGTACTTC. Residues: CASRQTGDLYEQYF.

This clone has a single count. The chain carries TRBV18 and TRBJ1-1; the D gene is possibly TRBD1 (5 bases). Trimming pared 0 bases from V and 0 bases from J, leaving 8 bases between. Germline CDR1 reads KGHSH; CDR2 reads LQKENI. This CDR3 is 15 amino acids long. CDR3 sequence reads: CASSPPGGVNTEAFF. CDR3 nucleotide sequence: TGTGCCAGCTCACCACCCGGGGGAGTGAACACTGAAGCTTTCTTT.

This chain connects TRBV7-8 to TRBJ2-1; D not resolved. The CDR3 loop spans 16 amino acids. Germline V gene sequence: CDR1 SGHVS, CDR2 FQNEAQ. Trimming took off 5 bases at V and 3 bases at J, with 17 bases between the two ends. The CDR3 protein is CASSPLKSAFYNEQFF. For the CDR3, the DNA is TGTGCCAGCAGCCCACTAAAATCGGCCTTCTACAATGAGCAGTTCTTC.

The chain carries TRBV9 and TRBJ2-2; 10 bases are a match to TRBD1. The CDR3 has 17 amino acids. The ends lost 0 bases at V and 4 bases at J; junction bases unmatched: 6. Germline CDR1 SGDLS, CDR2 YYNGEE. CDR3 in amino acids: CASSVAARTGGTGELFF. Written as DNA, the CDR3 is TGTGCCAGCAGCGTAGCGGCGAGGACAGGGGGCACCGGGGAGCTGTTTTTT. Variable domain in full (rest from reference TRBV9 and TRBJ2-2): DSGVTQTPKHLITATGQRVTLRCSPRSGDLSVYWYQQSLDQGLQFLIQYYNGEERAKGNILERFSAQQFPDLHSELNLSSLELGDSALYFCASSVAARTGGTGELFFGEGSRLTVL.

This chain uses TRBV7-3 with TRBJ2-6, with TRBD2 as a possible D gene (5 bases). Germline CDR1 reads SGHTA; CDR2 reads FQGTGA. Trimming left V 5 bases short and J 0 bases short, with 5 bases between. This CDR3 spans 14 amino acids. The chain's CDR3 is CASSEGSGANVLTF. The CDR3 nucleotides read TGTGCCAGCAGCGAGGGCTCTGGGGCCAACGTCCTGACTTTC.

This clone appeared once. The chain links TRBV7-2 to TRBJ1-5; a weak D match, TRBD1 (6 bases). The CDR3 has 15 residues. Germline CDR1 is SGHTA and CDR2 is FQGNSA. Trimming stripped 5 bases from V and 6 bases from J, with 17 bases between. The CDR3 region is CASSPDGGPGQPQHF. CDR3 bases: TGTGCCAGCAGCCCGGACGGGGGGCCGGGTCAGCCCCAGCATTTT.

This chain joins TRBV7-9 and TRBJ2-1; possible D gene TRBD1, 6 bases. Germline V CDR1 and CDR2: SEHNR, FQNEAQ (reference sequence). Trimming shortened V by 4 bases and J by 1 base, and 14 bases separated the two germline ends. This CDR3 spans 16 amino acids. The CDR3, as DNA: TGTGCCAGCAGCTCGAAGGGGGTTTCGTCCTACAATGAGCAGTTCTTC. Translating gives CASSSKGVSSYNEQFF. Based on the CDR3 plus reference TRBV7-9 and TRBJ2-1, the full variable domain is DTGVSQNPRHKITKRGQNVTFRCDPISEHNRLYWYRQTLGQGPEFLTYFQNEAQLEKSRLLSDRFSAERPKGSFSTLEIQRTEQGDSAMYLCASSSKGVSSYNEQFFGPGTRLTVL.

The chain carries TRBV6-1 and TRBJ1-2; TRBD1 aligns across 7 bases. V was clipped by 0 bases and J by 4 bases; unmatched bases: 11. The CDR3 totals 17 residues. Germline V lookup: CDR1 MNHNS, CDR2 SASEGT. The CDR3 region is CASSEAPFETGSYGYTF. CDR3 nucleotide sequence: TGTGCCAGCAGTGAAGCACCGTTCGAGACAGGGAGCTATGGCTACACCTTC.

This chain joins TRBV19 and TRBJ2-5; 7 bases map to TRBD1. This CDR3 has 15 amino acids. Trimming cost V 6 bases and J 2 bases; bases outside gene matches: 9. The germline V gene has CDR1 LNHDA and CDR2 SQIVND (reference sequence). The CDR3, as DNA: TGTGCCAGTAGCCAACAGGGGAACTCACAAGAGACCCAGTACTTC. Translated: CASSQQGNSQETQYF.

The V call is TRBV9, the J call TRBJ2-7; TRBD2 is a possible D gene (7 bases). This CDR3 region has 16 residues. Trimming pared 0 bases from V and 0 bases from J, leaving 13 bases between. In germline, CDR1 is SGDLS, CDR2 YYNGEE. In DNA, the CDR3 is TGTGCCAGCAGCGTAGGGGAGGGGGGTTCCTCCTACGAGCAGTACTTC. It translates to CASSVGEGGSSYEQYF.

The chain couples TRBV7-9 to TRBJ2-5, with D possibly matching TRBD1 (6 bases). Germline loops: CDR1 SEHNR, CDR2 FQNEAQ (reference sequence). This CDR3 is built from 14 residues. V gave up 5 bases and J gave up 0 bases, with 10 bases separating them. The CDR3 DNA is TGTGCCAGCAGCCGGACAGTTTACCAAGAGACCCAGTACTTC. Translation: CASSRTVYQETQYF.

This chain connects TRBV28 to TRBJ1-2; 9 bases fit TRBD1. CDR1 and CDR2 from the germline V gene are MDHEN and SYDVKM. Trimming removed 6 bases from V and 8 bases from J; junction bases left unmatched: 10. The CDR3 runs 14 residues. The CDR3 DNA reads as TGTGCCAGCAGGGCCTCGACAGGGGGAGAGGGCTACACCTTC. As protein: CASRASTGGEGYTF.

The rearrangement uses TRBV19 and TRBJ1-6; 7 bases match TRBD1. Germline-derived CDR1 and CDR2 are LNHDA and SQIVND (reference sequence). The CDR3 is 14 residues long. V lost 3 bases, J lost 7 bases, and 3 bases stayed unmatched. The CDR3 region is CASSMSRGNSPLHF. The CDR3 DNA reads TGTGCCAGTAGTATGTCCAGGGGGAATTCACCCCTCCACTTT.

The rearrangement joins TRBV11-2 to TRBJ1-6; D not resolved. Trimming removed 2 bases from V and 6 bases from J, with 11 bases in between. The CDR3 is made up of 15 amino acids. Germline V gene data show CDR1 as SGHAT and CDR2 as FQNNGV. This CDR3 is CASSLNYQANSPLHF. CDR3 sequence (DNA): TGTGCCAGCAGCTTAAATTATCAAGCTAATTCACCCCTCCACTTT.

The V call is TRBV28, the J call TRBJ1-2, with 8 bases identical to TRBD1. The CDR3 extends over 13 amino acids. Germline values: CDR1 MDHEN, CDR2 SYDVKM. J lost 8 bases, V lost 6 bases, and 8 bases had no gene match. The CDR3 bases are TGTGCCAGCAGGTACCCAGGGGGCCGAGGCTACACCTTC. This encodes CASRYPGGRGYTF.

This sequence joins TRBV5-4 and TRBJ1-4, with TRBD1 identical over 7 bases. The ends lost 0 bases at V and 5 bases at J; junction bases unmatched: 4. In germline, CDR1 is SGHNT, CDR2 YYREEE (reference sequence). The CDR3 sequence is 15 residues long. As DNA, the CDR3 is TGTGCCAGCAGCTTGGAGGGACAGATAAATGAAAAACTGTTTTTT. Amino acids: CASSLEGQINEKLFF.

The V and J genes are TRBV19 and TRBJ1-1; possible D gene TRBD1, 6 bases. Germline CDR1 reads LNHDA; CDR2 reads SQIVND (reference sequence). This CDR3 comprises 15 residues. Trimming shortened V by 2 bases and J by 1 base, and 11 bases separated the two germline ends. The CDR3 sequence is CASSIRLQGNTEAFF. CDR3 nucleotide sequence: TGTGCCAGTAGTATAAGGCTACAGGGGAACACTGAAGCTTTCTTT.

This clone was counted once. V is TRBV10-3 and J is TRBJ2-1, with TRBD2 matching over 9 bases. The length of the CDR3 is 16 residues. From germline, CDR1 is ENHRY and CDR2 SYGVKD. V lost 3 bases, J lost 8 bases, and 11 bases stayed unmatched. The CDR3 region is CAISDSAGGPIDEQFF. The CDR3 DNA is TGTGCCATCAGTGATTCCGCGGGGGGGCCTATCGATGAGCAGTTCTTC.